These 14 T cell receptor beta chains originate from one sample sequenced in a study of human T cells and chemical hapten exposure. Specified time point: healthy volunteer bleed at 2 weeks. Unfractionated whole blood was the source from which total RNA was extracted. TCRdb reprocessed the RACE reads via MiXCR and lists one record per CDR3 protein. There are about 45,000 distinct CDR3 sequences in the sample; approximately 4.5% occur only once, and under 2% lies in the top ten. The sample was whole blood. These receptors were collected from a female donor in good health. Some clones in this sample may be carry-over from other donors' samples.

This clonotype showed up many times. The rearrangement uses TRBV5-1 and TRBJ2-7; D ambiguous. Germline values: CDR1 SGHRS, CDR2 YFSETQ. This CDR3 has 13 amino acids. The V gene lost 3 bases and the J gene lost 6 bases, with 13 bases spanning the gap. Written as DNA, the CDR3 is TGCGCCAGCAGCTCCCGGGCAACGTCCGAGCAGTACTTC. It translates to CASSSRATSEQYF. Together with reference TRBV5-1 and TRBJ2-7, the CDR3 gives the full variable domain: KAGVTQTPRYLIKTRGQQVTLSCSPISGHRSVSWYQQTPGQGLQFLFEYFSETQRNKGNFPGRFSGRQFSNSRSEMNVSTLELGDSALYLCASSSRATSEQYFGPGTRLTVT.

This clonotype was detected a few times. V is TRBV2 and J is TRBJ1-2, with 8 positions matching TRBD1. J was trimmed by 7 bases and V by 6 bases; bases with no gene match: 7. This CDR3 comprises 13 residues. CDR1 and CDR2 from the germline V gene are SNHLY and FYNNEI. In nucleotides, the CDR3 is TGTGCCAGCAGGCCGGGACAGGCGTTTGGCTACACCTTC. Translation: CASRPGQAFGYTF. The whole variable domain, remainder taken from reference TRBV2 and TRBJ1-2, is EPEVTQTPSHQVTQMGQEVILRCVPISNHLYFYWYRQILGQKVEFLVSFYNNEISEKSEIFDDQFSVERPDGSNFTLKIRSTKLEDSAMYFCASRPGQAFGYTFGSGTRLTVV.

This clonotype was counted at least ten times. V gene TRBV7-6 combines with J gene TRBJ2-5; maybe TRBD1 (5 bases). V lost 5 bases and J 3 bases, leaving 13 bases between the germline ends. Looked up from germline, CDR1 is SGHVS and CDR2 is FNYEAQ. The CDR3 has 14 amino acids. The CDR3 region is CASSPDQGEETQYF. In nucleotides, the CDR3 is TGTGCCAGCAGCCCTGACCAGGGCGAAGAGACCCAGTACTTC.

This clonotype appeared many times. The chain combines TRBV29-1 with TRBJ2-1; 8 nucleotides match TRBD1. Germline values: CDR1 SQVTM, CDR2 ANQGSEA. CDR3 length: 16 residues. Trimming cost V 2 bases and J 2 bases; bases outside gene matches: 8. CDR3: CSVELLVQGAYNEQFF. CDR3 bases: TGCAGCGTTGAACTCTTGGTACAGGGGGCCTACAATGAGCAGTTCTTC.

The sample holds a few counts of this clonotype. The gene calls are TRBV30 and TRBJ1-5; no reliable D call. This CDR3 region has 13 residues. Trimming took off 2 bases at V and 5 bases at J, with 10 bases between the two ends. CDR1 and CDR2 (germline): GTSNPN, SVGIG (reference sequence). The CDR3 coding sequence is TGTGCCTGGAGTCCCCAAAGGGATCAGCCCCAGCATTTT. This sequence encodes CAWSPQRDQPQHF. Full variable domain (missing parts from reference TRBV30 and TRBJ1-5): SQTIHQWPATLVQPVGSPLSLECTVEGTSNPNLYWYRQAAGRGLQLLFYSVGIGQISSEVPQNLSASRPQDRQFILSSKKLLLSDSGFYLCAWSPQRDQPQHFGDGTRLSIL.

This clonotype was recorded many times. The chain carries TRBV27 and TRBJ2-7; D assignment may be TRBD1 or TRBD2 (6 bases each). Germline CDR1 and CDR2: MNHEY and SMNVEV (reference sequence). Between the trimmed V and J ends, which lost 2 bases and 3 bases, there was a span of 11 bases. The CDR3 runs 14 residues. This CDR3 reads CASSLGGQNYEQYF. CDR3 sequence (DNA): TGTGCCAGCAGTTTAGGGGGGCAGAACTACGAGCAGTACTTC.

This clonotype was counted a few times. The chain combines TRBV14 with TRBJ1-6, with unresolved D. The CDR3 extends over 16 amino acids. The V gene's germline CDR1 is SGHDN and CDR2 FVKESK. Trimming cost V 4 bases and J 1 base, with 11 bases left between them. The CDR3 region has the DNA TGTGCCAGCAGCCTCGTCGTAGGGTCCTATAATTCACCCCTCCACTTT. It codes for CASSLVVGSYNSPLHF.

In its sample, this clonotype was seen many times. The V gene is TRBV6-1, the J gene TRBJ2-3; 10 bases align to TRBD1. Per the germline V gene, CDR1 is MNHNS and CDR2 is SASEGT. The J segment lost 3 bases and the V segment lost 6 bases, leaving 12 bases of the junction unmatched. This CDR3 contains 17 residues. The CDR3 reads CASSKMLPGQGTDTQYF. DNA of the CDR3: TGTGCCAGCAGCAAGATGCTTCCGGGACAGGGGACAGATACGCAGTATTTT.

This clonotype was observed many times. V and J are TRBV12-3 or TRBV12-4 and TRBJ2-3, with 9 nucleotides matching TRBD1. The CDR3 sequence is 16 residues long. The junction had 7 bases not matched to a gene; V was cut back by 5 bases and J by 1 base. CDR3 sequence (DNA): TGTGCCAGCAGTGCTGGGGACAGGGTTGGCACAGATACGCAGTATTTT. It encodes CASSAGDRVGTDTQYF.

Ten or more counts support this clonotype. The gene calls are TRBV6-2 or TRBV6-3 and TRBJ2-4; 8 bases are shared with TRBD1. With V trimmed by 5 bases and J by 8 bases, 14 bases remained unmatched. CDR1 is MNHEY, CDR2 SVGEGT, per germline. This CDR3 contains 16 residues. The CDR3 loop reads CASSRGQGVGFDIQYF. CDR3 nucleotide sequence: TGTGCCAGCAGTAGAGGACAGGGTGTGGGATTTGACATTCAGTACTTC.

This clonotype was recorded at least ten times. The CDR3 loop is CASSQDGRTAYQETQYF. For the CDR3, the DNA is TGTGCCAGCAGCCAAGATGGCAGAACAGCGTACCAAGAGACCCAGTACTTC. The chain uses TRBV14 and TRBJ2-5, with no clear D. This CDR3 spans 17 amino acids. Germline V gives CDR1 SGHDN, CDR2 FVKESK. Between the trimmed V and J ends, which lost 0 bases and 0 bases, there was a span of 14 bases.

This clonotype was detected a few times. The CDR3 loop is CASSPRPGDEEKLFF. The CDR3 nucleotides are TGCGCCAGCAGCCCCCGACCAGGGGACGAGGAAAAACTGTTTTTT. The chain employs TRBV4-3 and TRBJ1-4; possibly TRBD1 for D (6 bases). This CDR3 spans 15 amino acids. Germline CDR1 LGHNA, CDR2 YSLEER. V lost 4 bases and J 8 bases, leaving 17 bases between the germline ends.

The genes are TRBV6-1 and TRBJ1-1, with D unresolved. The CDR3 runs to 16 residues. Germline CDR1 MNHNS, CDR2 SASEGT. V was pared by 1 base and J by 2 bases, with 14 bases between. Written as DNA, the CDR3 is TGTGCCAGCAGTGAAGGGGGTTCCCATCCTAACACTGAAGCTTTCTTT. It encodes CASSEGGSHPNTEAFF.

The chain combines TRBV7-2 with TRBJ1-5, with a tentative D call TRBD1 (6 bases). The CDR3 loop spans 16 amino acids. V was trimmed by 5 bases and J by 0 bases, leaving 14 bases between them. Germline assignment: CDR1 SGHTA and CDR2 FQGNSA. CDR3 sequence: CASSIRGQLSNQPQHF. CDR3 nucleotides: TGTGCCAGCAGCATCCGAGGACAGCTTAGCAATCAGCCCCAGCATTTT.